This entry features one T cell receptor beta chain sequence. It lacks a known antigen. Per-base qualities were not stored, and no clone one base away is much larger. The time point label of this sample denotes: cells obtained before transplantation from donor or recipient. CD3+CD4+ and CD3+CD8+ populations were FACS-sorted from unstimulated pre-transplant donor and recipient cells taken from spleen or lymph nodes. The sample originates from a study of graft-versus-host responses after intestinal transplantation (dated by TCRdb to the early 2020s). Background on the whole study: Multivisceral, liver-intestinal, or isolated intestinal transplants were received by the recipients. Anti-thymocyte globulin induction was given to all recipients, followed by maintenance tacrolimus and steroids for 2 to 4 years. Bulk TCR-beta CDR3 sequencing was used to track graft-versus-host and host-versus-graft alloreactive T cell clones in the graft, circulation and bone marrow after intestinal transplantation. To identify alloreactive clones, pre-transplant mixed lymphocyte reaction products were sequenced and then compared with unstimulated pre-transplant donor and recipient T cells. Of the approximately 25 intestinal transplant recipients enrolled in the cohort, one of whom was a retransplant, 3 patients without pretransplant specimens were excluded. Donor T cell macrochimerism was defined as a peak of at least 4% donor T cells among recipient peripheral blood mononuclear cells. Rather than going through the commercial service, samples from a few later patients were sequenced in-house on an Illumina MiSeq and processed with MiXCR. General study outcomes and caveats: High GvH to HvG T cell clonal ratios were observed in the allografts of patients with donor T cell macrochimerism. Early after transplant, declines in HvG clones were associated with peak levels of circulating GvH clones. GvH clones were detected in recipient bone marrow, and some of these GvH clones were observed earlier in ileal mucosa or blood, consistent with an intestinal mucosal origin. Conclusions were limited by the relatively low number and heterogeneity of intestinal transplant patients.

The germline V gene supplies CDR1 MDHEN and CDR2 SYDVKM. The CDR3 sequence holds 11 residues, the cysteine and phenylalanine included. Just CDR3 DNA is preserved here, 33 bases in frame from base 1. Trimming takes 3 bases from V and 8 bases from J, and the germline ends sit 7 bases apart. The library was obtained by the immunoSEQ multiplex PCR assay. For most patients, genomic DNA was isolated using the Qiagen DNeasy Blood and Tissue Kit and was shipped frozen to Adaptive Biotechnologies for TCR sequencing. For most patients, high-throughput TCR-beta CDR3 sequencing of genomic DNA was performed by Adaptive Biotechnologies. On the study's bioinformatics: TCR sequencing data for around 20 patients were retrieved from Adaptive's ImmunoSEQ software; a few other patients were processed with MiXCR and VDJtools. To correct CD4 versus CD8 sorting errors, sequences present in both subsets at a frequency ratio below 5:1 were removed. CDR3 nucleotide sequences shared between donor and recipient were removed because the origin of such sequences could not be assigned. Alloreactive clones required at least 2-fold expansion over unstimulated cells and minimum CFSE-low frequency of 0.002% (template counts) or 0.001% (read counts). Clones detected in sequenced pre-transplant spleen, lymph node, or MLR CFSE-low populations of the donor or recipient were defined as mappable. Cumulative frequency of alloreactive clones was calculated as a percentage of all sequences weighted by copy number. Not all clones reach the TCRdb copy of this immuneACCESS table, which keeps in-frame sequences only. Checked studies attribute under half of the gap to unresolved V genes and leave the rest unexplained. V, J and clone size reflect that table, while D and trimming were determined from the DNA. Here the sample has 96,000 or so clones; approximately 90% occur a single time. The top ten hold around 0.17% of the sample.

The origin of this receptor is a human donor who received an intestinal transplant. This specimen consisted of unstimulated CD4+ T cells sorted from spleen or lymph node cells, obtained before intestinal transplant. This receptor chain uses TRBV28 and TRBJ1-1; the D segment cannot be called with confidence. The DNA sequence reads TGTGCCAGCAGTTTTGTCCGGGAAGCTTTCTTT. Translated, this gives CASSFVREAFF.